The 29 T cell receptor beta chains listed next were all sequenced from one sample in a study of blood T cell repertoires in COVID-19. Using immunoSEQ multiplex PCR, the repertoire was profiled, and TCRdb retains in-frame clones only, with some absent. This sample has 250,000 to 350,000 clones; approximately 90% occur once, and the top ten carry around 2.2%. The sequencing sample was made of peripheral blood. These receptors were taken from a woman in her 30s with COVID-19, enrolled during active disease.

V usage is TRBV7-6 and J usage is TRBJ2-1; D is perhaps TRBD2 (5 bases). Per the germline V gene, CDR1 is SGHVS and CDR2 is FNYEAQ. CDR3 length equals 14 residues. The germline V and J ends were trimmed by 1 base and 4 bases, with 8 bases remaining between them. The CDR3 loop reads CASSLGGLYNEQFF. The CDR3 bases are TGTGCCAGCAGCTTAGGAGGACTTTACAATGAGCAGTTCTTC.

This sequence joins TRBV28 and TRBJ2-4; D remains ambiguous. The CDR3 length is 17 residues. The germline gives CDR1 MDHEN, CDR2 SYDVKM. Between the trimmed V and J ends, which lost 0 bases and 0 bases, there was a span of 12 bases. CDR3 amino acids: CASSLWSHELAKNIQYF. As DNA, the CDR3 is TGTGCCAGCAGTTTATGGTCCCACGAACTAGCCAAAAACATTCAGTACTTC.

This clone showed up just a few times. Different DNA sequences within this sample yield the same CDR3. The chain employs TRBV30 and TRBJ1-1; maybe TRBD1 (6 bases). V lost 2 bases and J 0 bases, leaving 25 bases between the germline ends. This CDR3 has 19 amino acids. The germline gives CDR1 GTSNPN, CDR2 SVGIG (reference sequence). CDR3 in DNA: TGTGCCTGGAGTCCCTTTTTAGGACAGCTAATCCCCTTGAACACTGAAGCTTTCTTT. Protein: CAWSPFLGQLIPLNTEAFF.

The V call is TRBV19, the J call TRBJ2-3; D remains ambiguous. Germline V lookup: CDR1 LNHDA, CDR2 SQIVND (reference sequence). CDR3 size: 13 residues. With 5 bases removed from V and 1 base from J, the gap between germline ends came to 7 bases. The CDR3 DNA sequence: TGTGCCAGTAGTCGCGAAGGCACAGATACGCAGTATTTT. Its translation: CASSREGTDTQYF.

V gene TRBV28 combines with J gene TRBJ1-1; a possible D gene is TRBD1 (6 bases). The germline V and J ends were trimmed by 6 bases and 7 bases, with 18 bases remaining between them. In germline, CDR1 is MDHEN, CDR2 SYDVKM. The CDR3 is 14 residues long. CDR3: CASRQQGGSLEAFF. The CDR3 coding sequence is TGTGCCAGCAGACAACAGGGTGGGAGTCTTGAAGCTTTCTTT.

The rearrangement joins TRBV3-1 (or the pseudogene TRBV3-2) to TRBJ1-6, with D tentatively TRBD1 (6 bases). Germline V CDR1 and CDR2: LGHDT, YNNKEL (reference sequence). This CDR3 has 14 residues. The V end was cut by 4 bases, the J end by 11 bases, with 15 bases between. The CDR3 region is CASSRDDRWAPLHF. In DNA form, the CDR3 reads TGTGCCAGCAGCCGGGACGACAGGTGGGCACCCCTCCACTTT.

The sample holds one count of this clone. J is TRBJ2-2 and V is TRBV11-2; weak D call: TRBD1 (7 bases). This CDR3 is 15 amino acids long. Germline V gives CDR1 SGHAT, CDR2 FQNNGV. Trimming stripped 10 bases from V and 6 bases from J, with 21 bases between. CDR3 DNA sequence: TGTGCCATCTATCTCCCCGACAGGGAGGCCGGGGAGCTGTTTTTT. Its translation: CAIYLPDREAGELFF.

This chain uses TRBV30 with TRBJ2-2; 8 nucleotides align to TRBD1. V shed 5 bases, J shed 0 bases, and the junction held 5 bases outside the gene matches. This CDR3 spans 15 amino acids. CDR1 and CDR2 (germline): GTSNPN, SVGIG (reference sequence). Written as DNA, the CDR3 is TGTGCCTGGGGACAGGGCTTTACGAACACCGGGGAGCTGTTTTTT. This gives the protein CAWGQGFTNTGELFF.

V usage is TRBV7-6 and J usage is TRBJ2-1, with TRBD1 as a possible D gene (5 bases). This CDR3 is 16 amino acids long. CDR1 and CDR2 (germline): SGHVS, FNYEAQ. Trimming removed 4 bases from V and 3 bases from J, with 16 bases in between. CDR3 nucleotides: TGTGCCAGCAGCTCGCTGACGGGTAGGGGCTACAATGAGCAGTTCTTC. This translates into CASSSLTGRGYNEQFF.

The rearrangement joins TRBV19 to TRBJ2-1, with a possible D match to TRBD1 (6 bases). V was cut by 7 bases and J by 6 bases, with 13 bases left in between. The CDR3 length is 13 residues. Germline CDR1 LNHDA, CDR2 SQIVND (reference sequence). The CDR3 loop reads CASTNGGLNEQFF. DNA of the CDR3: TGTGCCAGTACAAATGGGGGCCTCAATGAGCAGTTCTTC.

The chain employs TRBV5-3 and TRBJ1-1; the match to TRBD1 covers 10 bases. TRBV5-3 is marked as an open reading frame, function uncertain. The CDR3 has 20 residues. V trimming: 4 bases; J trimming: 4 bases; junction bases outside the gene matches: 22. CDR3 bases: TGTGCCAGAAGCCCCCCCCACGGGACAGGGGAAAAATTGCTTTGCACTGAAGCTTTCTTT. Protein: CARSPPHGTGEKLLCTEAFF.

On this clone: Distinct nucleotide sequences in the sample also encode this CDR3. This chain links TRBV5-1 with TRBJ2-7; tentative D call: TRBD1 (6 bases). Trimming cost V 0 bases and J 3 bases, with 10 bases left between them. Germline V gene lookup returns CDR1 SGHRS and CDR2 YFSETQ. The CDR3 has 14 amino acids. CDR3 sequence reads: CASSLGQGFYEQYF. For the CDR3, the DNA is TGCGCCAGCAGCTTGGGTCAGGGGTTCTACGAGCAGTACTTC. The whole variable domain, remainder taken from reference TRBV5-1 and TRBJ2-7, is KAGVTQTPRYLIKTRGQQVTLSCSPISGHRSVSWYQQTPGQGLQFLFEYFSETQRNKGNFPGRFSGRQFSNSRSEMNVSTLELGDSALYLCASSLGQGFYEQYFGPGTRLTVT.

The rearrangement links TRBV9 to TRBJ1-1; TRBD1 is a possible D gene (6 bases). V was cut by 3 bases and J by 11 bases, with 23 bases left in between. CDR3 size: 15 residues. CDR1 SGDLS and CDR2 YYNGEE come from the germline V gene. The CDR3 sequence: CASSATGISLDAAFF. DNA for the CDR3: TGTGCCAGCAGCGCAACAGGGATTAGTCTCGATGCGGCTTTCTTT.

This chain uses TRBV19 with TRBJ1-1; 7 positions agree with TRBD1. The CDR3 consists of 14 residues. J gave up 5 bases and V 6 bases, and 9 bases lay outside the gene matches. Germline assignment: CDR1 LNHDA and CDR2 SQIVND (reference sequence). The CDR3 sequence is CASSIQTGLTEAFF. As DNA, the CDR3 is TGTGCCAGTAGCATCCAGACAGGGCTGACTGAAGCTTTCTTT.

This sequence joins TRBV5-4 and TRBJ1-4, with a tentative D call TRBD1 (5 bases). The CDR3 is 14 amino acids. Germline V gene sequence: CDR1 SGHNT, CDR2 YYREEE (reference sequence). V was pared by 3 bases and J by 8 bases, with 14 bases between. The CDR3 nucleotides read TGTGCCAGCAGCTCATCAGGGTCTGGGGAAAAACTGTTTTTT. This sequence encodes CASSSSGSGEKLFF.

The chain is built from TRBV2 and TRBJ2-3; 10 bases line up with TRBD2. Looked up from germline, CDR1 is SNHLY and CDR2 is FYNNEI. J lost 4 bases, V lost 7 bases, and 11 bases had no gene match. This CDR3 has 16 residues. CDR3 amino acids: CASTSLAGADADTQYF. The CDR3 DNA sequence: TGTGCCAGCACGAGTCTAGCGGGAGCAGACGCAGATACGCAGTATTTT.

The CDR3 nucleotides read TGTGCCAGTAGTTCCCCGGACAGGGGAATTTCGCCCCAGCATTTT. The encoded protein is CASSSPDRGISPQHF. The rearrangement joins TRBV19 to TRBJ1-5, with 9 bases identical to TRBD1. V dropped 5 bases and J dropped 9; count of bases not matched to a gene: 11. This CDR3 contains 15 residues. Germline CDR1 is LNHDA and CDR2 is SQIVND (reference sequence).

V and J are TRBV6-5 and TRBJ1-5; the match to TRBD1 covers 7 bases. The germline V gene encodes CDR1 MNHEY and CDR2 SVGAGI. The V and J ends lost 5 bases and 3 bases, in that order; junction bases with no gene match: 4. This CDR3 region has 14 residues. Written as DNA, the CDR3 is TGTGCCAGCAGTCCAACAGGGGCCAATCAGCCCCAGCATTTT. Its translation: CASSPTGANQPQHF.

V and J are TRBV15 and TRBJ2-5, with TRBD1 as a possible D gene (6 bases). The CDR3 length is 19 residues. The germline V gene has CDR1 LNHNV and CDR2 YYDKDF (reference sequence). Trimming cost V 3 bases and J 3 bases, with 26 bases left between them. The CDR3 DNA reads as TGTGCCACCAGCAGGCCCCCCCCGGCTCAGGGGCGGTGGGAAGAGACCCAGTACTTC. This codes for CATSRPPPAQGRWEETQYF.

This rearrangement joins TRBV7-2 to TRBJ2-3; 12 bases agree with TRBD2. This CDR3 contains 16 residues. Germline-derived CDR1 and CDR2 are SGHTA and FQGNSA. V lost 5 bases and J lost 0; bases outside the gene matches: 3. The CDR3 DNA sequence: TGTGCCAGCAGCGCGACTAGCGGGAGCAGCACAGATACGCAGTATTTT. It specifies CASSATSGSSTDTQYF.

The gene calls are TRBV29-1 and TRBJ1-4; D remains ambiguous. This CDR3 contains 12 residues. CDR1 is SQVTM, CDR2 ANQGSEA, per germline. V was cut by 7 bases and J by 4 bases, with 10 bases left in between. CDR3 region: CSATQNNEKLFF. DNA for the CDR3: TGCAGCGCCACACAGAATAATGAAAAACTGTTTTTT. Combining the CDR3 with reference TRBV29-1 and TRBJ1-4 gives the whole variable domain SAVISQKPSRDICQRGTSLTIQCQVDSQVTMMFWYRQQPGQSLTLIATANQGSEATYESGFVIDKFPISRPNLTFSTLTVSNMSPEDSSIYLCSATQNNEKLFFGSGTQLSVL.

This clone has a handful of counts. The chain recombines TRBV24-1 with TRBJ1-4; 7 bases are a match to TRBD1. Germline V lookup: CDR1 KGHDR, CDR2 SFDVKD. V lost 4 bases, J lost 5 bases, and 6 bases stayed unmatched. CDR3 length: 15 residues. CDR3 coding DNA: TGTGCCACCAGTGACCTGGACAGGTTAAATGAAAAACTGTTTTTT. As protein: CATSDLDRLNEKLFF.

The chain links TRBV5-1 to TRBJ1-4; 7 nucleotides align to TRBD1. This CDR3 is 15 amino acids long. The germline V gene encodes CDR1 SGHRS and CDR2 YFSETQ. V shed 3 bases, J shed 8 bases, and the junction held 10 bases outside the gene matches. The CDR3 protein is CASSSWTGVGEKLFF. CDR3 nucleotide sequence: TGCGCCAGCAGCTCCTGGACAGGAGTTGGAGAAAAACTGTTTTTT.

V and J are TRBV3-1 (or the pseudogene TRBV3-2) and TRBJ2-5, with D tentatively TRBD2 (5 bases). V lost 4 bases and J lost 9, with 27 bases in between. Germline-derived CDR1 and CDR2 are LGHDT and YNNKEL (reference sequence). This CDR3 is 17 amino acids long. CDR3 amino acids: CASSLRHGGTTEGAQYF. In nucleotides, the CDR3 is TGTGCCAGCAGCCTTAGGCATGGAGGCACGACCGAGGGAGCCCAGTACTTC.

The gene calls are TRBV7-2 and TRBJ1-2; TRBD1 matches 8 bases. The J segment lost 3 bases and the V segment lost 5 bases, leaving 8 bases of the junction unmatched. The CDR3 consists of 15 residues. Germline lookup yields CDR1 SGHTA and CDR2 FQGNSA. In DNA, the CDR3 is TGTGCCAGCAGCCTAACCGGGACAGGATACTATGGCTACACCTTC. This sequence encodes CASSLTGTGYYGYTF. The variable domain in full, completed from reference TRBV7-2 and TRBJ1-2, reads GAGVSQSPSNKVTEKGKDVELRCDPISGHTALYWYRQSLGQGLEFLIYFQGNSAPDKSGLPSDRFSAERTGGSVSTLTIQRTQQEDSAVYLCASSLTGTGYYGYTFGSGTRLTVV.

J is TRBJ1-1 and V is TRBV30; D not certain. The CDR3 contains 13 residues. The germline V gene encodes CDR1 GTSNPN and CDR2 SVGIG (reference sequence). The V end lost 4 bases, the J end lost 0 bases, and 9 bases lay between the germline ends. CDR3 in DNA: TGTGCCTGGAACAGTAACATGAACACTGAAGCTTTCTTT. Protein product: CAWNSNMNTEAFF.

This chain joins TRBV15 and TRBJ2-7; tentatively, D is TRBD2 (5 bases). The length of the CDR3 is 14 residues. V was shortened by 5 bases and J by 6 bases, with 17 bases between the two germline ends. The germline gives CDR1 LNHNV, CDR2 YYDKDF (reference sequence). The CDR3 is CATSPRVGVFEQYF. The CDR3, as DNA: TGTGCCACCAGCCCAAGGGTGGGAGTTTTCGAGCAGTACTTC.

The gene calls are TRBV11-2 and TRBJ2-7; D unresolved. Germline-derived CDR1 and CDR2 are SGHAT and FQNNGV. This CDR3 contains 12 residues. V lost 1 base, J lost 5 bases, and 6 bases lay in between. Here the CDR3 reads CASSLGWHEQYF. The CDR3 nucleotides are TGTGCCAGCAGCTTAGGGTGGCACGAGCAGTACTTC.

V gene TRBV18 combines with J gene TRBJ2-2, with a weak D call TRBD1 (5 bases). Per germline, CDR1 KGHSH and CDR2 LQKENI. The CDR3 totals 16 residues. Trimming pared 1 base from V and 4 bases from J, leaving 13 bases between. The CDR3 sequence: CASSPRQGMATGELFF. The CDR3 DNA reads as TGTGCCAGCTCACCACGGCAGGGAATGGCCACCGGGGAGCTGTTTTTT.